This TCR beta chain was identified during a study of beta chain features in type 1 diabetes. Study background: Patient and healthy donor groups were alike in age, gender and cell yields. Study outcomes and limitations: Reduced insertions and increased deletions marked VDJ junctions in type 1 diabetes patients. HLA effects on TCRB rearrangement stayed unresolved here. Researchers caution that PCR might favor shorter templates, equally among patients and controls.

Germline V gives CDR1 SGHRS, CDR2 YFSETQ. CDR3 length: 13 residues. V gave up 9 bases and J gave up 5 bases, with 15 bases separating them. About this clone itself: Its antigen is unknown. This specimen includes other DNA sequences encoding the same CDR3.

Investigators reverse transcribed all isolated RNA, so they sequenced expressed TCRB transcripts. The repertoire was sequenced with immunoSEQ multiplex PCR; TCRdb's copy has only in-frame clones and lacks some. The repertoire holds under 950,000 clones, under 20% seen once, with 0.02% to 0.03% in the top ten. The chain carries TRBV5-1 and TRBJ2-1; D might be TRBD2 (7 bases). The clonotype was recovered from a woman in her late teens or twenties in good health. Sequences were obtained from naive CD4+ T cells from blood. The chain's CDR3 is CAIPKGGDNEQFF. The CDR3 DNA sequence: TGCGCCATCCCGAAGGGGGGGGACAATGAGCAGTTCTTC.